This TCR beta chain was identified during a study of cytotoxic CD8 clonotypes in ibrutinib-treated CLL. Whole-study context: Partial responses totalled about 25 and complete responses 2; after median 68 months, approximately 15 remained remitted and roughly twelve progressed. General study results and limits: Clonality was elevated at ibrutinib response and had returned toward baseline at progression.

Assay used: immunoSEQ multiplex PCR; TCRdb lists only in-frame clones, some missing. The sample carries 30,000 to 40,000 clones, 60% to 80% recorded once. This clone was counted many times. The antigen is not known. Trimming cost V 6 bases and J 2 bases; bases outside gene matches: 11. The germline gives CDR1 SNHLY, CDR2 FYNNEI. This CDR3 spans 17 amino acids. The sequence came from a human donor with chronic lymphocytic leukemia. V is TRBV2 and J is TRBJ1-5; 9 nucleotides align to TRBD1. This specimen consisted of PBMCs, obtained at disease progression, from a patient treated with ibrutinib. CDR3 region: CASSPRTGVDGNQPQHF. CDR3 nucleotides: TGTGCCAGCAGCCCCCGGACAGGGGTTGATGGCAATCAGCCCCAGCATTTT. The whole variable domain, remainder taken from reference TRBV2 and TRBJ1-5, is EPEVTQTPSHQVTQMGQEVILRCVPISNHLYFYWYRQILGQKVEFLVSFYNNEISEKSEIFDDQFSVERPDGSNFTLKIRSTKLEDSAMYFCASSPRTGVDGNQPQHFGDGTRLSIL.